This T cell receptor beta chain was sequenced in a study of CD8 T cells in Susac syndrome. V lost 6 bases to trimming and J lost 2 bases, with 13 bases between them. Germline V gives CDR1 SQVTM, CDR2 ANQGSEA. The CDR3 length is 14 residues. Note on this clonotype: The target antigen is unknown.

From blood CD8+ and CD4+ T cells, the TCR beta chain was sequenced. The authors reverse transcribed roughly 0.45 to 1 ug RNA with random hexamers. immunoSEQ multiplex PCR amplified TCR beta CDR3 across 54 Vbeta, 13 Jbeta. TCRdb reprocessed the immunoSEQ multiplex PCR reads with MiXCR, giving one entry per CDR3 protein. Seen here are 150,000 to 190,000 distinct CDR3 sequences, around 95% observed once, and the top ten hold 0.15%. Findings and caveats of the study: The relatively small number of individuals in the TCR sequencing and HLA analysis was acknowledged by the study.

The sequencing input was CD8+ T cells from PBMCs. The chain recombines TRBV29-1 with TRBJ2-2, with D possibly TRBD1 on 6 matching bases. This TCR came from a human donor with multiple sclerosis. CDR3 DNA: TGCAGCGTAGCCCGGGACATCAACACCGGGGAGCTGTTTTTT. Translating it yields CSVARDINTGELFF.